Described below is a single TCR beta chain sequence and its context. The antigen is not known. The germline V gene encodes CDR1 SQVTM and CDR2 ANQGSEA. V lost 5 bases and J 4 bases, leaving 11 bases between the germline ends. CDR3 size: 12 residues. Of the isolated RNA, all was reverse transcribed, and so the sequenced material was expressed TCRB transcripts. The assay was immunoSEQ multiplex PCR, and TCRdb's table has in-frame clones only and misses some. The data contain hundreds of thousands of clones, roughly 13% of them singletons. This sample stems from a study of beta chain features in type 1 diabetes. Study findings and constraints: Among patients with Type 1 diabetes, TCRB CDR3s were moderately but significantly shorter in every one of the four CD4+ subsets.

The TCR originated in a man between 18 and 29 years old with type 1 diabetes. The chain combines TRBV29-1 with TRBJ2-5; a possible D gene is TRBD2 (5 bases). Sequencing was carried out using naive CD4+ T cells from blood. The CDR3 coding sequence is TGCAGCGTTTCCGAGGGCGTAGAGACCCAGTACTTC. Its protein is CSVSEGVETQYF.